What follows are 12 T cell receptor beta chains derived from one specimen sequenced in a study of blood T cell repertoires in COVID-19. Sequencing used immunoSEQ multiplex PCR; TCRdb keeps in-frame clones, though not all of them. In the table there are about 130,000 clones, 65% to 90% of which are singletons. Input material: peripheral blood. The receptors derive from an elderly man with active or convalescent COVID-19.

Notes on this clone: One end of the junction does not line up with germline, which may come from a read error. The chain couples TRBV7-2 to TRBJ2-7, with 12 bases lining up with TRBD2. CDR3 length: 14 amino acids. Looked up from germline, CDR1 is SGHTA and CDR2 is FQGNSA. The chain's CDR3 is CASSLAGGYYEQYF. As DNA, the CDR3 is TGTGCCAGCAGCCTAGCGGGAGGGTACTACGAGCAGTACTTC.

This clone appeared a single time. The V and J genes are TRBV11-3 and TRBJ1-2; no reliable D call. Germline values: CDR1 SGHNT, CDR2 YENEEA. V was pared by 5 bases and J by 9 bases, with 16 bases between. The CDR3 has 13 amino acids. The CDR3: CASSPIADGSYTF. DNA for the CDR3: TGTGCCAGCAGCCCGATCGCGGACGGGAGCTACACCTTC.

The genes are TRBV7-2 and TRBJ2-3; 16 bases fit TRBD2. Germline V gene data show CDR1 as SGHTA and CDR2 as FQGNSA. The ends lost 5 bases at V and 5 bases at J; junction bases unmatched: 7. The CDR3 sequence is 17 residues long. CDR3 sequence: CASSPGTSGGAIDTQYF. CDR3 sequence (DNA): TGTGCCAGCAGCCCCGGGACTAGCGGGGGGGCTATAGATACGCAGTATTTT.

The CDR3 region is CAASRGNNSPLHF. The CDR3 DNA follows: TGTGCCGCAAGCAGGGGGAATAATTCACCCCTCCACTTT. This sequence joins TRBV7-9 and TRBJ1-6; 7 bases agree with TRBD1. The CDR3 totals 13 residues. Trimming cost V 11 bases and J 5 bases; bases outside gene matches: 6. CDR1 is SEHNR, CDR2 FQNEAQ, per germline (reference sequence).

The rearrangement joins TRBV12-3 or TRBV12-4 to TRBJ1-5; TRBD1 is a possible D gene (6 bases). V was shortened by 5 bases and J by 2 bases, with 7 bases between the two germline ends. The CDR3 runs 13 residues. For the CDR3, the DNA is TGTGCCAGCAGTCGGACAGGCAATCAGCCCCAGCATTTT. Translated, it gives CASSRTGNQPQHF.

This CDR3 reads CASSSPGFLGGTGELFF. The CDR3 DNA reads TGTGCCAGCAGCTCGCCAGGGTTTCTGGGGGGCACCGGGGAGCTGTTTTTT. The chain uses TRBV5-6 and TRBJ2-2, with D maybe TRBD2 (6 bases). Trimming pared 3 bases from V and 4 bases from J, leaving 19 bases between. This CDR3 is 17 amino acids long. Germline assignment: CDR1 SGHDT and CDR2 YYEEEE.

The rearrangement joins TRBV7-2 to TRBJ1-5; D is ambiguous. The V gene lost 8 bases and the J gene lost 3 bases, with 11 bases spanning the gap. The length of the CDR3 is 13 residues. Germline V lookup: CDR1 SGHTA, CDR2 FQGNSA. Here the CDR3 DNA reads TGTGCCAGCGCGCAGGCCGTCAATCAGCCCCAGCATTTT. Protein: CASAQAVNQPQHF.

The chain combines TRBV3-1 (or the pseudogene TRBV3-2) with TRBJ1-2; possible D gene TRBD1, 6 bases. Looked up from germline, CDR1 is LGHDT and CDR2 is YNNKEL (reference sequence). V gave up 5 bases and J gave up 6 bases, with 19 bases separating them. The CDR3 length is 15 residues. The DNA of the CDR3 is TGTGCCAGCAGCGGCTTGTTTGGGGGCGCGAATGGCTACACCTTC. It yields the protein CASSGLFGGANGYTF.

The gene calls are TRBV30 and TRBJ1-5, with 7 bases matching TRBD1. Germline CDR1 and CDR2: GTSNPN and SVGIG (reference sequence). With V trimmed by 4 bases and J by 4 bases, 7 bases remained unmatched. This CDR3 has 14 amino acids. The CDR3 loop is CAWTSQGRNQPQHF. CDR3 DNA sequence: TGTGCCTGGACCTCACAGGGGAGGAATCAGCCCCAGCATTTT.

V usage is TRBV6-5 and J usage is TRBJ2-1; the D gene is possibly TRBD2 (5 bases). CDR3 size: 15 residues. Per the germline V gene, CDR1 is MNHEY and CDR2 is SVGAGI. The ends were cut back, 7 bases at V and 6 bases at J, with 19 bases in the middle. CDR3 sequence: CASKSAGPFSNEQFF. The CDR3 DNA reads TGTGCCAGCAAGTCGGCGGGCCCTTTCAGCAATGAGCAGTTCTTC.

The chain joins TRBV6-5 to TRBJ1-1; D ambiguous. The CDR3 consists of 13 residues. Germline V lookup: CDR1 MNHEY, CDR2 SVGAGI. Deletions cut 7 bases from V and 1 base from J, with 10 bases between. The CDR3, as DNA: TGTGCCAGCACCAGAACAAGGAACACTGAAGCTTTCTTT. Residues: CASTRTRNTEAFF.

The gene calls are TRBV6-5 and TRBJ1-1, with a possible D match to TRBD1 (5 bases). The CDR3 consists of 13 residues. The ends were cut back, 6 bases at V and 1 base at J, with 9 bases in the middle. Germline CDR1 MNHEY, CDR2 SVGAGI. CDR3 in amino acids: CASSSTENTEAFF. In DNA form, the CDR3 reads TGTGCCAGCAGCTCGACAGAGAACACTGAAGCTTTCTTT.